This T cell receptor (beta chain) emerged from a study of blood T cell repertoires in COVID-19. Here immunoSEQ multiplex PCR was the method, and the copy in TCRdb shows in-frame clones only, minus some. The sample carries nearly 250,000 clones, more than 70% recorded once. This CDR3 spans 14 amino acids. From germline, CDR1 is SGHTA and CDR2 FQGTGA. V lost 2 bases and J 1 base, leaving 8 bases between the germline ends. The chain carries TRBV7-3 and TRBJ1-1; D is uncertain. The origin of this receptor is a woman aged 50 to 65 who had recovered from COVID-19. The material sequenced was PBMCs or T cells enriched from blood (not recorded which). CDR3 in amino acids: CASSLEGSNTEAFF. CDR3 in DNA: TGTGCCAGCAGCTTAGAGGGATCGAACACTGAAGCTTTCTTT.